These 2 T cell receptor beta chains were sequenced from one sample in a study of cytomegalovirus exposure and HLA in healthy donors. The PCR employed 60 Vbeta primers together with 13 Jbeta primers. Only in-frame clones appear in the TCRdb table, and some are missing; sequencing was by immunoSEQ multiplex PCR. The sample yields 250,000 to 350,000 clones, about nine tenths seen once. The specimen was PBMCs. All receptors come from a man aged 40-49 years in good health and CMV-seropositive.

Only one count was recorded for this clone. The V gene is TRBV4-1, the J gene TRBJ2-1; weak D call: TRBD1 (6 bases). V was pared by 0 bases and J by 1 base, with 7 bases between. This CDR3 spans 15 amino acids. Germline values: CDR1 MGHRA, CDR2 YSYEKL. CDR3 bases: TGCGCCAGCAGCCAAGAGCAGGGGTCCTACAATGAGCAGTTCTTC. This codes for CASSQEQGSYNEQFF.

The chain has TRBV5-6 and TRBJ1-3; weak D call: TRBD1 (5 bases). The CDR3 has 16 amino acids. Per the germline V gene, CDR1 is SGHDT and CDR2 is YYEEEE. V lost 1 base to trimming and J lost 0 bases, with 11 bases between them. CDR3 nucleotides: TGTGCCAGCAGCTTGCGGGGGAGAGTCTCTGGAAACACCATATATTTT. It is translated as CASSLRGRVSGNTIYF.